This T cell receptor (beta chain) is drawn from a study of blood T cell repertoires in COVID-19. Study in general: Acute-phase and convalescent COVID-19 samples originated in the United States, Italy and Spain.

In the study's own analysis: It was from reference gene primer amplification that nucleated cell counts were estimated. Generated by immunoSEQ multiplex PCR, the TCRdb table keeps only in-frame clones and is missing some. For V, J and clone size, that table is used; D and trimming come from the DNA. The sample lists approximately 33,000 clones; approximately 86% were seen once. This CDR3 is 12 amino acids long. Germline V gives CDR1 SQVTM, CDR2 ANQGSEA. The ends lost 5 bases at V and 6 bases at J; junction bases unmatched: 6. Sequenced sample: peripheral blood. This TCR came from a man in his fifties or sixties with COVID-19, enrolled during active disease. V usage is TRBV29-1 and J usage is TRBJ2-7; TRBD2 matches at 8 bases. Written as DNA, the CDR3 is TGCAGCGTTAGCGGGGGCACGGGCGAGCAGTACTTC. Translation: CSVSGGTGEQYF.